This TCR beta chain was observed in a study of T cells in localized non-small cell lung cancer. In the case of this clone: The antigen is undetermined.

TCRdb's copy holds only in-frame clones and misses some; the assay was immunoSEQ multiplex PCR. The sample records 18,000 or so clones, approximately 91% being singletons. Overall study findings and caveats: In adjacent lung appeared a median around 59 of the top 100 tumor clones.

The CDR3 extends over 11 amino acids. Trimming pared 2 bases from V and 7 bases from J, leaving 4 bases between. CDR1 is SNHLY, CDR2 FYNNEI, per germline. This rearrangement joins TRBV2 to TRBJ2-3; D unresolved. The material sequenced was peripheral blood, taken before any cancer treatment. The clonotype comes from a man between 35 and 75 years old with stage I lung adenocarcinoma. DNA for the CDR3: TGTGCCAGCAGTGAATTGAATACGCAGTATTTT. Translated, it gives CASSELNTQYF.